Given below is one TCR beta chain in context. The data are from a study of blood T cell repertoires in COVID-19. In the study overall: Sources were T cells, B-cell-depleted T cells, or PBMCs; the material itself was cDNA or gDNA.

In the authors' methods: Estimation of nucleated cell counts was performed using reference gene primer amplification. The protocol was immunoSEQ multiplex PCR, while the TCRdb copy is restricted to in-frame clones and leaves out a portion. The D gene and trimming were derived from the DNA, and the V and J assignments and clone size from that table. The sample records 150,000 to 200,000 clones, roughly four fifths being singletons. The CDR3 consists of 15 residues. The germline CDR1 and CDR2 sequences are MGHDK and SYGVNS. Trimming pared 6 bases from V and 1 base from J, leaving 15 bases between. This clonotype was obtained from a woman aged 25 to 39 with acute or convalescent COVID-19. Sequenced material: peripheral blood. The rearrangement links TRBV25-1 to TRBJ1-1, with D unclear. The CDR3 DNA reads as TGTGCCAGCAGCTTATCGGCTGGGAGGAACACTGAAGCTTTCTTT. This gives the protein CASSLSAGRNTEAFF.